This entry lists 8 T cell receptor beta chains sequenced from one sample in a study of memory CD4+ T cells and cytomegalovirus serostatus. TCRdb keeps only in-frame clones here, not all; method: immunoSEQ multiplex PCR. Of around 50,000 clones listed, roughly 77% are singletons. Single viable CD3+CD4+CD8-CD45RO+ cells were sorted as the memory CD4+ T cells. Sequencing was carried out using memory CD4+ T cells from blood. The receptors derive from an adult in good health and CMV-seronegative.

This clone appeared a few times. The V gene is TRBV6-6, the J gene TRBJ2-2, with D possibly matching TRBD2 (5 bases). There are 14 residues in the CDR3. The V and J ends lost 5 bases and 3 bases respectively, with 10 bases between them. In germline, CDR1 is MNHNY, CDR2 SVGAGI (reference sequence). The CDR3: CASSTLEHTGELFF. CDR3 coding DNA: TGTGCCAGCAGTACACTAGAACACACCGGGGAGCTGTTTTTT.

The chain employs TRBV5-4 and TRBJ1-3; perhaps TRBD1 as D (5 bases). The CDR3 contains 14 residues. The V and J ends lost 2 bases and 4 bases respectively, with 10 bases between them. CDR1 and CDR2 (germline): SGHNT, YYREEE (reference sequence). CDR3 bases: TGTGCCAGCAGCTTCGGACAAGGCGGAAACACCATATATTTT. Its translation: CASSFGQGGNTIYF.

The CDR3 region is CSVSQGTGHTEAFF. As DNA, the CDR3 is TGCAGCGTTTCCCAGGGTACAGGTCACACTGAAGCTTTCTTT. The rearrangement joins TRBV29-1 to TRBJ1-1; D possibly corresponds to TRBD1 (5 bases). Germline assignment: CDR1 SQVTM and CDR2 ANQGSEA. Trimming took off 5 bases at V and 3 bases at J, with 16 bases between the two ends. CDR3 length equals 14 residues.

This chain connects TRBV5-1 to TRBJ2-7, with D perhaps TRBD1 (5 bases). This CDR3 is 14 amino acids long. The germline CDR1 and CDR2 sequences are SGHRS and YFSETQ. V was clipped by 0 bases and J by 7 bases, with 14 bases between them. CDR3 in amino acids: CASSLASRVSEQYF. The CDR3 DNA follows: TGCGCCAGCAGCTTGGCCAGCAGGGTATCAGAGCAGTACTTC.

The chain joins TRBV19 to TRBJ2-7; D is ambiguous. Trimming cost V 5 bases and J 2 bases, with 13 bases left between them. The V gene's germline CDR1 is LNHDA and CDR2 SQIVND (reference sequence). CDR3 length: 14 amino acids. The CDR3 coding sequence is TGTGCCAGTAGTTCCACGCGAACGACCTACGAGCAGTACTTC. Translated: CASSSTRTTYEQYF.

The CDR3 DNA sequence: TGTGCCAGCAGCTTAGCGGGACTAGAAGTCAATGAGCAGTTCTTC. Its protein product is CASSLAGLEVNEQFF. V gene TRBV7-2 combines with J gene TRBJ2-1; the match to TRBD2 covers 8 bases. The CDR3 contains 15 residues. The V and J ends lost 0 bases and 6 bases, in that order; junction bases with no gene match: 4. The germline gives CDR1 SGHTA, CDR2 FQGNSA.

The sample holds one count of this clone. The V gene is TRBV7-2, the J gene TRBJ2-7; D is uncertain. This CDR3 has 12 amino acids. Germline lookup yields CDR1 SGHTA and CDR2 FQGNSA. V was trimmed by 5 bases and J by 3 bases, leaving 8 bases between them. For the CDR3, the DNA is TGTGCCAGCAGCACGTGGGACTACGAGCAGTACTTC. It translates to CASSTWDYEQYF.

The gene calls are TRBV19 and TRBJ1-2; the match to TRBD1 covers 7 bases. Losses at the gene ends were 6 bases for V and 5 bases for J; bases not matched to a gene: 15. Germline V gene sequence: CDR1 LNHDA, CDR2 SQIVND (reference sequence). The CDR3 runs 16 residues. The CDR3 protein is CASSPGTVRIKYGYTF. The CDR3 bases are TGTGCCAGTAGCCCCGGGACAGTAAGAATCAAGTATGGCTACACCTTC.